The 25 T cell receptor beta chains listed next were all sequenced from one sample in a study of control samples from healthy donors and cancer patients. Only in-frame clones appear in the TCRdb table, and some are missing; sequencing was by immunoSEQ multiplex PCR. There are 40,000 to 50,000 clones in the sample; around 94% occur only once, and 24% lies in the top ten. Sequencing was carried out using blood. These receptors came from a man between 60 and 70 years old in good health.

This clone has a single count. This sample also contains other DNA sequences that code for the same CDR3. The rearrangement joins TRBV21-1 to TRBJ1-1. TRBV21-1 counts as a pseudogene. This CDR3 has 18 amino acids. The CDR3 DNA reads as TGTGCCAGCAGCAAAATCCGGTATTTTCATGCCGGGAGTGGCGAAGCTTTCTTT. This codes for CASSKIRYFHAGSGEAFF.

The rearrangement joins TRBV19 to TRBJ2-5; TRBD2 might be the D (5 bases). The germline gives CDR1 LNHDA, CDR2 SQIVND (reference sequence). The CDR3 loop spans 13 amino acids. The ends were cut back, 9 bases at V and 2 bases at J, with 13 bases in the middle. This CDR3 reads CASRRAEQETQYF. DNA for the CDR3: TGTGCCAGCCGTCGAGCGGAGCAAGAGACCCAGTACTTC.

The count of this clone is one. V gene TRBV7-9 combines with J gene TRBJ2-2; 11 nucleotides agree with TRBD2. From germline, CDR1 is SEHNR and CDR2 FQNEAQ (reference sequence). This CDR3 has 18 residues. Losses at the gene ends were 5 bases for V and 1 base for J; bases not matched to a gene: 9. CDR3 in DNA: TGTGCCAGCAGCCGCCCAGTACTAGCGGGAGTGAACACCGGGGAGCTGTTTTTT. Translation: CASSRPVLAGVNTGELFF.

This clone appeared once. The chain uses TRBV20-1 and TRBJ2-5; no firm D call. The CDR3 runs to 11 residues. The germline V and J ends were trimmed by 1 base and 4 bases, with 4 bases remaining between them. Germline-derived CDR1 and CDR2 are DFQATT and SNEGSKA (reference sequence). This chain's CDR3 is CSARVGETQYF. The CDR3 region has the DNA TGCAGTGCTAGAGTGGGAGAGACCCAGTACTTC.

The CDR3 spells CASSEVANYGYTF. The CDR3 region has the DNA TGTGCCAGCAGCGAGGTAGCCAACTATGGCTACACCTTC. The chain combines TRBV6-5 with TRBJ1-2; no clear D gene. V lost 6 bases and J lost 2, with 10 bases in between. The length of the CDR3 is 13 residues. Germline V CDR1 and CDR2: MNHEY, SVGAGI.

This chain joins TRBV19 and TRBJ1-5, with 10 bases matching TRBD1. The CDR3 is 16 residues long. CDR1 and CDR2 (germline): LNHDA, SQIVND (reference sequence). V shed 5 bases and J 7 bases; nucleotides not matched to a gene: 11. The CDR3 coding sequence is TGTGCCAGTAGTCTTATGACAGGGGGCGGTGGCCAGCCCCAGCATTTT. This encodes CASSLMTGGGGQPQHF.

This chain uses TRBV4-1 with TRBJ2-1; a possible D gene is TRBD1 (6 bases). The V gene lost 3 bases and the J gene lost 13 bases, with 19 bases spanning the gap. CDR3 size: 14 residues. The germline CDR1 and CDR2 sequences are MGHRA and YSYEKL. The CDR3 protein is CASSHPGVVISQFF. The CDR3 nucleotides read TGCGCCAGCAGCCACCCAGGGGTCGTGATTTCACAGTTCTTC.

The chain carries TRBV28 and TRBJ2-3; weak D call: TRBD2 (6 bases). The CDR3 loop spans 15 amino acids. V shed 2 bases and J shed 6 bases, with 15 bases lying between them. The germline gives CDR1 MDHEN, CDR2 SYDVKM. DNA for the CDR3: TGTGCCAGCAGTTTACCCCGGGACTGGCGGGATACGCAGTATTTT. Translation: CASSLPRDWRDTQYF.

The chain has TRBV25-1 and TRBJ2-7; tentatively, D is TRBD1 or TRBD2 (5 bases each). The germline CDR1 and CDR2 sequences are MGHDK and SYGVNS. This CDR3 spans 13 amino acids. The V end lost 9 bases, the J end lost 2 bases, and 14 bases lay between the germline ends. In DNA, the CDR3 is TGTGCCAGTGGGGACGGGGTCACCTACGAGCAGTACTTC. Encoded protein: CASGDGVTYEQYF.

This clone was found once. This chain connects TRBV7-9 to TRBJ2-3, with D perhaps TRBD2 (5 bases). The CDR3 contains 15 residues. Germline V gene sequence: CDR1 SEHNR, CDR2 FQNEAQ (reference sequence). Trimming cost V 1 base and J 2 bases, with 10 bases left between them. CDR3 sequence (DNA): TGTGCCAGCAGCTTAGGAGAGCGGAACACAGATACGCAGTATTTT. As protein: CASSLGERNTDTQYF.

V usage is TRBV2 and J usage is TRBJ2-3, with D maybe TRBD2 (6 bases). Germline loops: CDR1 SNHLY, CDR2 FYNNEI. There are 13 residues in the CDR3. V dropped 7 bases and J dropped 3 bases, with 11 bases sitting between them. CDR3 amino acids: CASTGRETDTQYF. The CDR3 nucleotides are TGTGCCAGCACCGGCCGGGAGACAGATACGCAGTATTTT. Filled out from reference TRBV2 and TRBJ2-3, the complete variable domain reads EPEVTQTPSHQVTQMGQEVILRCVPISNHLYFYWYRQILGQKVEFLVSFYNNEISEKSEIFDDQFSVERPDGSNFTLKIRSTKLEDSAMYFCASTGRETDTQYFGPGTRLTVL.

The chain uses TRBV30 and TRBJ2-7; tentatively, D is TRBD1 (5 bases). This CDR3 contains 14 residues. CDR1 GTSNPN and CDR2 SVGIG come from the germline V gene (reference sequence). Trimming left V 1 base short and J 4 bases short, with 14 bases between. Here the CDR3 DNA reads TGTGCCTGGAGTGGGGGCTGGTATAGGTACGAGCAGTACTTC. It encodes CAWSGGWYRYEQYF.

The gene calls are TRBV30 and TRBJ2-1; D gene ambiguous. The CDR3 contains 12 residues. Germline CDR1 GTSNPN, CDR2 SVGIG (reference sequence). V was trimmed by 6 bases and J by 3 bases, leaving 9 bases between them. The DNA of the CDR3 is TGTGCCTGCCTGTGGGGCTACAATGAGCAGTTCTTC. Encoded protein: CACLWGYNEQFF. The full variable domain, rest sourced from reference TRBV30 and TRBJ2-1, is SQTIHQWPATLVQPVGSPLSLECTVEGTSNPNLYWYRQAAGRGLQLLFYSVGIGQISSEVPQNLSASRPQDRQFILSSKKLLLSDSGFYLCACLWGYNEQFFGPGTRLTVL.

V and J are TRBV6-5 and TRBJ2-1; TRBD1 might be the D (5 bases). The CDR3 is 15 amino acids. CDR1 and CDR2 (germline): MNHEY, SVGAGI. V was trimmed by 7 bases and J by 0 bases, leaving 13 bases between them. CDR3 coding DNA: TGTGCCAGCACCCCCCAGGGTATCTCCTACAATGAGCAGTTCTTC. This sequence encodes CASTPQGISYNEQFF.

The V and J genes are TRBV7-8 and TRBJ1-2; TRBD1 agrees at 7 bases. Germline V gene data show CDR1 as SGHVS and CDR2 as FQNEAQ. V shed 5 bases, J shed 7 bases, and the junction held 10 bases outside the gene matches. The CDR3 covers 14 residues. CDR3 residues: CASSPYRQGGGYTF. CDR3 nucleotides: TGTGCCAGCAGCCCATACCGACAGGGAGGTGGCTACACCTTC.

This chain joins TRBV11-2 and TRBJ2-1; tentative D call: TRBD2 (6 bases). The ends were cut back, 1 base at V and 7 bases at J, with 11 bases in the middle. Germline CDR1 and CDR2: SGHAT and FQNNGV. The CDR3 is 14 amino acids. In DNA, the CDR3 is TGTGCCAGCAGCTTAGGTGCTAGCGCGAATGAGCAGTTCTTC. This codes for CASSLGASANEQFF. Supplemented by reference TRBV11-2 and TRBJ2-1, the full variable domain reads EAGVAQSPRYKIIEKRQSVAFWCNPISGHATLYWYQQILGQGPKLLIQFQNNGVVDDSQLPKDRFSAERLKGVDSTLKIQPAKLEDSAVYLCASSLGASANEQFFGPGTRLTVL.

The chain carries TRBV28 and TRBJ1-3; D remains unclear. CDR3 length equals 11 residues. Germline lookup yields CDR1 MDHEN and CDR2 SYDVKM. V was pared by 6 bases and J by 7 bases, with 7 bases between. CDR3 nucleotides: TGTGCCAGCAGCAGACCGAACACCATATATTTT. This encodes CASSRPNTIYF.

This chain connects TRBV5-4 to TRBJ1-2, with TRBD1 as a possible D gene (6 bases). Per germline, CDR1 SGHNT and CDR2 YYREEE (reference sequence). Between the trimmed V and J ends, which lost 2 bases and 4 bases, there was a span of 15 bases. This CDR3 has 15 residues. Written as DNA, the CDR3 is TGTGCCAGCAGCTTAACGGGAGGGGGGATCTATGGCTACACCTTC. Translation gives CASSLTGGGIYGYTF. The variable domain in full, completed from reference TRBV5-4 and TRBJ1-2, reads ETGVTQSPTHLIKTRGQQVTLRCSSQSGHNTVSWYQQALGQGPQFIFQYYREEENGRGNFPPRFSGLQFPNYSSELNVNALELDDSALYLCASSLTGGGIYGYTFGSGTRLTVV.

CDR3 bases: TGTGCCAGCAGCCCTAGGGGACAGCCCTACGAGCAGTACTTC. Protein: CASSPRGQPYEQYF. The rearrangement joins TRBV3-1 (or the pseudogene TRBV3-2) to TRBJ2-7; 7 bases fit TRBD1. V dropped 4 bases and J dropped 2; count of bases not matched to a gene: 5. The CDR3 totals 14 residues. Germline CDR1 reads LGHDT; CDR2 reads YNNKEL (reference sequence).

CDR3 bases: TGTGCCACCATAACATCCATGTATGGCTACACCTTC. It yields the protein CATITSMYGYTF. The chain carries TRBV28 and TRBJ1-2; no reliable D call. V was shortened by 10 bases and J by 5 bases, with 14 bases between the two germline ends. Looked up from germline, CDR1 is MDHEN and CDR2 is SYDVKM. The CDR3 is 12 residues long.

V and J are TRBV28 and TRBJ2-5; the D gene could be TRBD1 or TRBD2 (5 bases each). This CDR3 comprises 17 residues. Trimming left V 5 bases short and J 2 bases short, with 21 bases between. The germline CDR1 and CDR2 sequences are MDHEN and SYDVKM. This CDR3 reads CASSPPGVGTVQETQYF. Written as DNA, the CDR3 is TGTGCCAGCAGTCCACCCGGGGTTGGGACCGTACAAGAGACCCAGTACTTC.

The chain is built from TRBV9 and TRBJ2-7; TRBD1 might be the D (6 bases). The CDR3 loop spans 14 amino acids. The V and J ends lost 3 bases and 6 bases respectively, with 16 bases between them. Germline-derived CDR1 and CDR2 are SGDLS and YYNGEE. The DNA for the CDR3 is TGTGCCAGCAGCGCTCAGGGGCTGTTGGGCGAGCAGTACTTC. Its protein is CASSAQGLLGEQYF. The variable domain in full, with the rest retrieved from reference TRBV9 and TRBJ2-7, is DSGVTQTPKHLITATGQRVTLRCSPRSGDLSVYWYQQSLDQGLQFLIQYYNGEERAKGNILERFSAQQFPDLHSELNLSSLELGDSALYFCASSAQGLLGEQYFGPGTRLTVT.

The CDR3 bases are TGTGCCAGCAGCCAACTCTCAGGGACTGAAGCTTTCTTT. It is translated as CASSQLSGTEAFF. The chain combines TRBV14 with TRBJ1-1, with D possibly matching TRBD1 (5 bases). Germline CDR1 and CDR2: SGHDN and FVKESK. This CDR3 is 13 amino acids long. Trimming shortened V by 2 bases and J by 5 bases, and 9 bases separated the two germline ends.

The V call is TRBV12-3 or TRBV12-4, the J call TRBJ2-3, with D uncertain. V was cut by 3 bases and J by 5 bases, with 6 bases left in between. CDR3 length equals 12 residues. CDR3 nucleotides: TGTGCCAGCAGTTTTCTCCGAGATACGCAGTATTTT. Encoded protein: CASSFLRDTQYF.

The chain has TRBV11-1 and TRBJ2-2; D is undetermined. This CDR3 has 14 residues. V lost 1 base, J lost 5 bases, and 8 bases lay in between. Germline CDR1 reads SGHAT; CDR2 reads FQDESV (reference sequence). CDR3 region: CASSLGLFTGELFF. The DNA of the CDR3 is TGTGCCAGCAGCTTAGGACTTTTTACCGGGGAGCTGTTTTTT.